This T cell receptor (beta chain) was found in a study of blood T cell repertoires in COVID-19. Study details: Acute and convalescent COVID-19 specimens originated in the United States, Italy and Spain. In each case, the material was cDNA or gDNA derived from T cells, B-cell-depleted T cells, or PBMCs.

Germline V gene lookup returns CDR1 SQVTM and CDR2 ANQGSEA. V was pared by 6 bases and J by 0 bases, with 2 bases of the junction left unmatched. There are 13 residues in the CDR3. How the authors handled the data: The assay estimated nucleated cells by amplifying reference gene primers. Profiling relied on immunoSEQ multiplex PCR, and the TCRdb table lists in-frame clones only, not all of them. V and J calls and clone size are those listed in that table; D and trimming were worked out from the DNA. The table records about 45,000 clones, 70% to 85% of them present only once. The chain couples TRBV29-1 to TRBJ1-2; 9 bases agree with TRBD1. This TCR was sampled from a woman of 80 years or more with acute or convalescent COVID-19. Material for sequencing was peripheral blood. The CDR3 here is CSVRTGANYGYTF. DNA of the CDR3: TGCAGCGTCCGGACAGGGGCTAACTATGGCTACACCTTC. The full variable domain, completed using reference TRBV29-1 and TRBJ1-2, is SAVISQKPSRDICQRGTSLTIQCQVDSQVTMMFWYRQQPGQSLTLIATANQGSEATYESGFVIDKFPISRPNLTFSTLTVSNMSPEDSSIYLCSVRTGANYGYTFGSGTRLTVV.